This is a list of T cell receptor beta chains from one sample in a study of blood T cell repertoires in COVID-19. This table comes from immunoSEQ multiplex PCR, and its TCRdb copy is limited to in-frame clones, with some not included. Among fewer than 300,000 clones listed, around nine tenths were seen once. The sequencing sample was made of PBMCs or T cells enriched from blood (not recorded which). The receptors derive from a woman in her 30s who had recovered from COVID-19. CDR3s include the opening cysteine and the closing phenylalanine or tryptophan. D genes are given only for firm matches. Clone size is stated in some rows and not others, as once, few, many or a class when expanded.

abundance	d_gene	j_gene	v_gene	CDR3nt	CDR3aa
-	-	TRBJ2-7	TRBV6-5	TGTGCCAGCAGTAACGACTTAGCGCGACCCCACGAGCAGTACTTC	CASSNDLARPHEQYF
-	-	TRBJ2-5	TRBV9	TGTGCCAGCAGCGCCGGGACAAGTGGACGGACCCAGTACTTC	CASSAGTSGRTQYF
-	TRBD1	TRBJ1-5	TRBV16	TGTGCCAGCAGCCAATCCGGGACAGACAATCAGCCCCAGCATTTT	CASSQSGTDNQPQHF
once	-	TRBJ1-1	TRBV19	TGTGCCAGTAGCATCACAGGGAGCACTGAAGCTTTCTTT	CASSITGSTEAFF
-	TRBD1	TRBJ2-4	TRBV28	TGTGCCAGCAGTTTGAGACAGGGGGCCAAAAACATTCAGTACTTC	CASSLRQGAKNIQYF
once	-	TRBJ1-2	TRBV2	TGTGCCAGCTGGTACAACCCAATATATGGCTACACCTTC	CASWYNPIYGYTF
-	TRBD1	TRBJ2-5	TRBV5-1	TGCGCCAGCAGCTTACAGGGGGATAAAGAGACCCAGTACTTC	CASSLQGDKETQYF
-	-	TRBJ2-1	TRBV25-1	TGTGCCAGCAGTGCCCCTGGGGAGAAGGGCAATGAGCAGTTCTTC	CASSAPGEKGNEQFF
-	TRBD2	TRBJ2-1	TRBV2	TGTGCCAGCAGTCTGCGGGAGGGAACCTACAATGAGCAGTTCTTC	CASSLREGTYNEQFF
-	-	TRBJ2-1	TRBV4-3	TGCGCCAGCAGCCAAGTTTTTAACAATGAGCAGTTCTTC	CASSQVFNNEQFF
-	TRBD2	TRBJ2-7	TRBV27	TGTGCCACCAGGAGACTAGCGGGGACCTACGAGCAGTACTTC	CATRRLAGTYEQYF
once	-	TRBJ2-7	TRBV4-2	TGTGCCAGCAGCCAAGACGGACAGAGCTCTCAGGAACGGCAGTACTTC	CASSQDGQSSQERQYF
-	TRBD1	TRBJ2-3	TRBV10-3	TGTGCCATCAGTAATACCGGGACAGGGTTTAGCACAGATACGCAGTATTTT	CAISNTGTGFSTDTQYF
-	-	TRBJ1-3	TRBV15	TGTGCCACCAGCAGAGATTTAGGGGCTCCTGGAAACACCATATATTTT	CATSRDLGAPGNTIYF
-	-	TRBJ2-7	TRBV28	TGTGCCAGCAGTTTATTTTCCCCTCCTTCCTACGAGCAGTACTTC	CASSLFSPPSYEQYF
-	-	TRBJ1-5	TRBV27	TGTGCCAGCAGTTTAGGAGACAGATTAAATCAGCCCCAGCATTTT	CASSLGDRLNQPQHF
few	TRBD1	TRBJ1-2	TRBV27	TGTGCCAGCAGTTCTGGGACAGGGCCCGGCTACACCTTC	CASSSGTGPGYTF
-	TRBD2	TRBJ2-1	TRBV5-6	TGTGCCAGCAGCTTGGGTGTAGCGGGAGGGGAGCAGTTCTTC	CASSLGVAGGEQFF
-	-	TRBJ1-1	TRBV5-1	TGCGCCAGCAGCCAGACAGAGGTCACTGAAGCTTTCTTT	CASSQTEVTEAFF
-	-	TRBJ2-5	TRBV24-1	TGTGCCACCAGTGATTTGTCTAGGTGGGAGACCCAGTACTTC	CATSDLSRWETQYF
-	TRBD2	TRBJ2-7	TRBV2	TGTGCCAGCAGTGCGGGACTAGCGGAGCCAAATGGGCAGTACTTC	CASSAGLAEPNGQYF
-	TRBD2	TRBJ2-5	TRBV4-3	TGCGCCAGCAGCCAAGATCGATTACTAGCGGGAGGGGAGACCCAGTACTTC	CASSQDRLLAGGETQYF
-	-	TRBJ1-4	TRBV11-2	TGTGCCAGCAGCTTAGGGCCGGGTGTCACTAATGAAAAACTGTTTTTT	CASSLGPGVTNEKLFF
-	TRBD1	TRBJ1-5	TRBV7-9	TGTGCCAGCAGCAAAACAGGGGATAGCAATCAGCCCCAGCATTTT	CASSKTGDSNQPQHF
-	-	TRBJ1-6	TRBV10-2	TGCGCCAGCCACCCTAACGATAATTCACCCCTCCACTTT	CASHPNDNSPLHF
-	-	TRBJ1-2	TRBV28	TGTGCCAGCAGGATAAACAGGGATTATAGTGGCTACACCTTC	CASRINRDYSGYTF
-	-	TRBJ2-1	TRBV29-1	TGCAGCGTTGAACAGGGCGGTAGGAATGAGCAGTTCTTC	CSVEQGGRNEQFF
-	-	TRBJ2-1	TRBV12-3/TRBV12-4	TGTGCCAGCAGTGAACGGATGGGCGCCCAACGGTTCTTC	CASSERMGAQRFF
-	TRBD1	TRBJ1-2	TRBV5-1	TGCGCCAGCAGCATGGACAGGGGCGATGGCTACACCTTC	CASSMDRGDGYTF
-	TRBD2	TRBJ2-7	TRBV7-2	TGTGCCAGCAGACCGGGGGGTAGCTCCTACGAGCAGTACTTC	CASRPGGSSYEQYF
-	-	TRBJ2-1	TRBV5-4	TGTGCCAGCAGGGAAGGGAGTAATGAGCAGTTCTTC	CASREGSNEQFF
-	TRBD2	TRBJ2-1	TRBV11-3	TGTGCCAGCAGCGATCCTCCACTAGCGGGAGGAGTCAATGAGCAGTTCTTC	CASSDPPLAGGVNEQFF
-	-	TRBJ1-1	TRBV6-5	TGTGCCAGCAGTTACTCCCTAACAGGGTCTGAAGCTTTCTTT	CASSYSLTGSEAFF
-	-	TRBJ2-7	TRBV24-1	TGTGCCACCAACAGGGCTGGATACGAGCAGTACTTC	CATNRAGYEQYF
-	TRBD1	TRBJ1-3	TRBV28	TGTGCCAGCAGTCCACCGGGACAGCGAAACACCATATATTTT	CASSPPGQRNTIYF
-	TRBD1	TRBJ2-2	TRBV9	TGTGCCAGCAGCGTACTCGTTGGCTTGGGGACAGGGAACACCGGGGAGCTGTTTTTT	CASSVLVGLGTGNTGELFF
-	-	TRBJ2-7	TRBV28	TGTGCCAGCAGTTTGGGACTCTACTACGAGCAGTACTTC	CASSLGLYYEQYF
-	-	TRBJ2-5	TRBV9	TGTGCCAGCAGTATACTTGACAGGGGAGGGCAAGAGACCCAGTACTTC	CASSILDRGGQETQYF
-	TRBD2	TRBJ2-2	TRBV7-3	TGTGCCAGCAGCTTAAATAGCGGGAGGACCGGGGAGCTGTTTTTT	CASSLNSGRTGELFF
-	TRBD2	TRBJ2-3	TRBV4-1	TGCGCCAGCAGCCAAGTAGGACTAGCGGTAGATACGCAGTATTTT	CASSQVGLAVDTQYF
-	-	TRBJ1-2	TRBV29-1	TGCAGCGCACGGGAGGGGGTTCGCTATGGCTACACCTTC	CSAREGVRYGYTF
few	TRBD1	TRBJ2-1	TRBV29-1	TGCAGCGTTGACGTGACAGGGGGCAATGAGCAGTTCTTC	CSVDVTGGNEQFF
-	TRBD2	TRBJ2-7	TRBV5-4	TGTGCCAGCAGTCCTTTAGCGGGGGTCTCCTACGAGCAGTACTTC	CASSPLAGVSYEQYF
-	TRBD1	TRBJ2-7	TRBV7-9	TGTGCCAGCAAAGACAGGGGCGACTACGAGCAGTACTTC	CASKDRGDYEQYF
-	-	TRBJ2-7	TRBV9	TGTGCCAGCCGCTTTCTAGCTTACGAGCAGTACTTC	CASRFLAYEQYF
-	-	TRBJ1-1	TRBV9	TGTGCCAGCAGCGGGGCAGGGGTGACTGAAGCTTTCTTT	CASSGAGVTEAFF
-	-	TRBJ2-7	TRBV21-1	TGTGCCAGCAGCAAAGTCAGCTCCTACGAGCAGTACTTC	CASSKVSSYEQYF
-	TRBD2	TRBJ2-2	TRBV7-9	TGTGCCAGCAGTTCCCGACTAGCGGTAAACACCGGGGAGCTGTTTTTT	CASSSRLAVNTGELFF
few	-	TRBJ2-5	TRBV11-1	TGTGCCAGCAGCTTGGGTCAGGTTCACGAGACCCAGTACTTC	CASSLGQVHETQYF
once	TRBD1	TRBJ1-5	TRBV28	TGTGCCAGCAGCGACAGGGGCGGTAATCAGCCCCAGCATTTT	CASSDRGGNQPQHF
-	TRBD1	TRBJ1-2	TRBV19	TGTGCCACCCGAGGGACAGGGGGCTCTGGCTACACCTTC	CATRGTGGSGYTF
once	-	TRBJ2-2	TRBV12-3/TRBV12-4	TGTGCCAGCAGTCGGTACGCCGGGGAGCTGTTTTTT	CASSRYAGELFF
-	-	TRBJ1-3	TRBV6-5	TGTGCCAGCAGACCACGGTACTCTGGAAACACCATATATTTT	CASRPRYSGNTIYF
once	-	TRBJ2-7	TRBV2	TGTGCCAGCAGTGGAAGGAGGTACGAGCAGTACTTC	CASSGRRYEQYF
-	TRBD1	TRBJ2-7	TRBV19	TGTGCCAGTAGTATAACCGGGACAGGCTCCTACGAGCAGTACTTC	CASSITGTGSYEQYF